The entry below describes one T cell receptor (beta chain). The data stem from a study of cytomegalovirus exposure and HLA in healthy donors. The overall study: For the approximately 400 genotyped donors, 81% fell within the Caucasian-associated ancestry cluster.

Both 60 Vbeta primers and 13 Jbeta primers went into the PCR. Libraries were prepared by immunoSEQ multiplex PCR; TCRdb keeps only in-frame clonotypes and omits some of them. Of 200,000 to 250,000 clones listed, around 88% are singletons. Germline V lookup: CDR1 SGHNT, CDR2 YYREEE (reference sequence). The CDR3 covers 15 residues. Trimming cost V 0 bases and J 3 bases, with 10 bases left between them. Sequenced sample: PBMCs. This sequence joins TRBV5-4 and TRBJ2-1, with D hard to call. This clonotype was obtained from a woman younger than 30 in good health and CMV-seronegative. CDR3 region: CASSLGEPGYNEQFF. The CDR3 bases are TGTGCCAGCAGCTTGGGAGAACCCGGCTACAATGAGCAGTTCTTC.